This paragraph covers one TCR beta chain sequence. Using immunoSEQ multiplex PCR, the repertoire was profiled, and TCRdb retains in-frame clones only, with some absent. The sample contains approximately 87,000 clones, 90% to 95% of which appear only once. The source of the sample is a study of T cell changes during pregnancy in multiple sclerosis. This clonotype was sampled from a female donor with multiple sclerosis, enrolled in a pregnancy study. This material consisted of CD4+ T cells from peripheral blood mononuclear cells, taken in the second trimester of pregnancy.

CDR3 protein: CASSKTGRRQETQYF. In DNA form, the CDR3 reads TGTGCCAGCAGTAAAACCGGGAGGCGACAAGAGACCCAGTACTTC. This chain joins TRBV7-3 and TRBJ2-5; TRBD2 aligns across 7 bases. The trim removed 6 bases at V and 2 bases at J, leaving 9 bases unmatched. Germline CDR1 is SGHTA and CDR2 is FQGTGA. This CDR3 is 15 amino acids long.